Described below is a single T cell receptor (beta chain) sequence and its context. As originally analysed: Estimates of nucleated cell counts were drawn from the amplification of reference gene primers. Sequencing used immunoSEQ multiplex PCR; TCRdb keeps in-frame clones, though not all of them. V and J calls and clone size are those listed in that table; D and trimming were worked out from the DNA. The table includes about 310,000 clones, around 87% detected once. Patients at the Seattle site were enrolled during active infection and followed longitudinally. This specimen comes from a study of blood T cell repertoires in COVID-19. Study as a whole: Collection of acute and convalescent COVID-19 samples took place in the United States, Italy and Spain. The cDNA or gDNA used as material had been derived from T cells, B-cell-depleted T cells, or PBMCs.

CDR3 length: 18 amino acids. V was pared by 0 bases and J by 0 bases, with 6 bases of the junction left unmatched. Germline CDR1 SGHRS, CDR2 YFSETQ. The sequence was obtained from a middle-aged woman with COVID-19, enrolled during active disease. The sequenced sample consisted of peripheral blood. The J gene is TRBJ2-1, the V gene TRBV5-1, with TRBD2 matching 10 bases. Here the CDR3 reads CASSLEREGSSSYNEQFF. CDR3 sequence (DNA): TGCGCCAGCAGCTTGGAGCGGGAGGGTTCGAGCTCCTACAATGAGCAGTTCTTC.